This TCR beta chain was captured in a study of T cells in Graves' hyperthyroidism and ophthalmopathy (dated by TCRdb to about 2019). With regard to the full study: Peripheral blood was sampled at the time of initial diagnosis, prior to any treatment. After sampling, hyperthyroidism patients received methimazole starting at 30 mg daily, and ophthalmopathy patients received high-dose intravenous methylprednisolone. According to the paper, TCR Vbeta CDR3 sequencing was carried out on some 130 peripheral blood samples, which came from more than 40 ophthalmopathy, fewer than 80 hyperthyroidism and around 17 progressor patients. The study also compared thyroid tissue and blood T-cell repertoires from a handful of Graves' hyperthyroidism patients. Whether ophthalmopathy could be predicted prospectively was tested in an independent validation cohort made up of about 20 hyperthyroidism patients plus 17 patients who later progressed to ophthalmopathy. For training and testing, the 80 to 100 patients in the discovery cohort were randomly divided in a 7:3 ratio. To identify distinguishing TCR V-J signatures, a discovery cohort of some 100 patients was used, comprising 43 with Graves' ophthalmopathy and 57 with stable Graves' hyperthyroidism. The full study reports these points: Blood samples also contained most of the expanded thyroid clonotypes (frequency above 0.001), which suggests that blood repertoires may reflect thyroid immune responses. Ophthalmopathy was separated from stable hyperthyroidism by a 13 V-J signature model, with roughly 88% sensitivity and about 81% specificity obtained in cross-validation and 80%/75% obtained in testing. Sample size was not statistically predetermined, and blinding of investigators to group allocation was not performed. In validation, progression to ophthalmopathy was predicted by the model with 70.59% sensitivity and 72% to 85% specificity, a median of 6.5 months before onset.

Amplification of TCR beta CDR3 regions was carried out from RNA transcripts. The TCR CDR3 was subjected to a first round of RT-PCR using the HTBI primer set and the Qiagen OneStep RT-PCR kit. A second multiplex PCR round built the libraries, followed by size selection and purification. Paired-end sequencing of the libraries was performed with 100 bp reads on an Illumina HiSeq2000. As for the original processing: SOAPnuke was used to process the raw data, removing reads that contained adapters or uncalled bases, had a mean Phred below 15, or lacked an exact match to the constant primer or identifier. COPE v1.2.5 was used to merge the high-quality paired reads, and each unique nucleotide sequence was defined as a clonotype. Clonotypes were aligned to IMGT TRBV, TRBD and TRBJ reference segments using MiTCR v1.1. Only V-J combinations with frequency above 0.0001, covering about 99% of repertoires, were analysed. A TCS score was defined as the ratio of F50 (clonal expansion) to E x V (chaos), with BLOSUM62-based TCRdist applied between CDR3 peptides within each V-J. Welch's t-statistics and random forest reduced 514 V-J features to 10 to 15, which were used in a naive Bayes classifier (R e1071). The Morisita-Horn index was used to measure how similar the thyroid and blood repertoires were. In TCRdb, the public reads were trimmed at Q25 with fastp and aligned with MiXCR, with productive beta chains retained. Entries that share a CDR3 protein sequence are merged under the most common genes and DNA. These V and J calls originate from TCRdb's pipeline instead of the authors' own analysis. The sample table shows about 680,000 distinct CDR3 sequences, and over 35% are seen once. The ten largest clones capture around 31% of the sample.

A patient counted as having stable Graves' hyperthyroidism if no progression to ophthalmopathy occurred over 18 months of follow-up. Hyperthyroidism patients were newly diagnosed, had a disease duration of under 2 months, and were aged 18 to 65 years. Any patient with an uncontrolled infection, another autoimmune disease, pregnancy or lactation was excluded. Diagnoses were based on clinical symptoms, serum thyroxine and TRAb, thyroid ultrasound and orbital computed tomography. PBMCs were isolated from more than 9 ml of fresh peripheral blood by Ficoll-Paque density gradient centrifugation. Total RNA was extracted using Trizol reagent, and RNA quality was assessed on an Agilent 2100 Bioanalyzer. The table lists this clonotype with many counts. There is no known antigen for this receptor. No per-base quality is available; no much larger clone lies one base away. The CDR3 sequence holds 14 residues, the cysteine and phenylalanine included. The retained sequence is limited to the CDR3, 42 bases, with the frame set at the first base. The germline V gene sets CDR1 to SGHTA and CDR2 to FQGNSA. V drops 6 bases and J drops 0 bases, leaving 9 bases in between.

The specimen sequenced was blood. Recombination linked TRBV7-2 to TRBJ1-5, with no reliable assignment of the D segment. This TCR was sampled from a woman aged 40 to 50 with Graves' hyperthyroidism. The sequenced DNA is TGTGCCAGCAGTTGGACTGATAGCAATCAGCCCCAGCATTTT. Translated, this is CASSWTDSNQPQHF.